The source of this T cell receptor (beta chain) is a study of blood T cell repertoires in COVID-19. CDR1 and CDR2 (germline): SGHTA, FQGNSA. The CDR3 loop spans 13 amino acids. V dropped 2 bases and J dropped 8 bases, with 7 bases sitting between them. This clone was found a few times. Generated by immunoSEQ multiplex PCR, the TCRdb table keeps only in-frame clones and is missing some. This table has roughly 260,000 clones, approximately 87% appearing once. The source material was peripheral blood. The chain uses TRBV7-2 and TRBJ1-6; D not certain. The clonotype was recovered from a woman between 45 and 60 years old with acute or convalescent COVID-19. CDR3 in DNA: TGTGCCAGCAGCTTATACGGGTATTCACCCCTCCACTTT. This gives the protein CASSLYGYSPLHF.